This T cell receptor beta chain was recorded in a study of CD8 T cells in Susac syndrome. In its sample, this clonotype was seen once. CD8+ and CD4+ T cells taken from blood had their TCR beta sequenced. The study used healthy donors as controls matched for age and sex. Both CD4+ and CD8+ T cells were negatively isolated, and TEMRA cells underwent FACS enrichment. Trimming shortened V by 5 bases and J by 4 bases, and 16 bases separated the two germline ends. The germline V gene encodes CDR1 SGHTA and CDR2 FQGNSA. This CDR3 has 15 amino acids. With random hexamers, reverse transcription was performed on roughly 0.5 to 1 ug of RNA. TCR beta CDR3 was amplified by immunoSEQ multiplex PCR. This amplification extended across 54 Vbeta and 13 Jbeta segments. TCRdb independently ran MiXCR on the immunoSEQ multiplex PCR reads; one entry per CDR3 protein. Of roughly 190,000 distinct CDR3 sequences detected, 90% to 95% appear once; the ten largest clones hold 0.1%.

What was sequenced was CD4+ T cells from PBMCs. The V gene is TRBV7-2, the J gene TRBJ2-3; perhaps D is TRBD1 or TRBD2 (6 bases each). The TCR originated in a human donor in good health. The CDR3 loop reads CASSLGGPLADTQYF. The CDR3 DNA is TGTGCCAGCAGCCTGGGGGGCCCGCTGGCAGATACGCAGTATTTT.